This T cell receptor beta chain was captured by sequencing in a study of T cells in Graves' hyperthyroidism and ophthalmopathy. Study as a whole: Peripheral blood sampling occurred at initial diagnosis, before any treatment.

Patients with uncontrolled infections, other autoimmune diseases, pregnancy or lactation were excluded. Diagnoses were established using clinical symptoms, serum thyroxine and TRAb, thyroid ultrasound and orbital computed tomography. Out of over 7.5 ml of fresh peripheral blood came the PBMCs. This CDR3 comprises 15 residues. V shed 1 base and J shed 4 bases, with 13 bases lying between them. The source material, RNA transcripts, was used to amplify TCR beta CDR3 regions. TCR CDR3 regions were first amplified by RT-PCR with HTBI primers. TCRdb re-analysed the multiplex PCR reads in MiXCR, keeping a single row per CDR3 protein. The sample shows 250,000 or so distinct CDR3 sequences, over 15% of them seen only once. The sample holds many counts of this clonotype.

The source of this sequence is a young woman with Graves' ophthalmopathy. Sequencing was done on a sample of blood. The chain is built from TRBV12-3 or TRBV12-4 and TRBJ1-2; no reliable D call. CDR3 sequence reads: CASSLVRRPFYGYTF. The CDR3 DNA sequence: TGTGCCAGCAGTTTAGTCCGGAGGCCATTCTATGGCTACACCTTC.